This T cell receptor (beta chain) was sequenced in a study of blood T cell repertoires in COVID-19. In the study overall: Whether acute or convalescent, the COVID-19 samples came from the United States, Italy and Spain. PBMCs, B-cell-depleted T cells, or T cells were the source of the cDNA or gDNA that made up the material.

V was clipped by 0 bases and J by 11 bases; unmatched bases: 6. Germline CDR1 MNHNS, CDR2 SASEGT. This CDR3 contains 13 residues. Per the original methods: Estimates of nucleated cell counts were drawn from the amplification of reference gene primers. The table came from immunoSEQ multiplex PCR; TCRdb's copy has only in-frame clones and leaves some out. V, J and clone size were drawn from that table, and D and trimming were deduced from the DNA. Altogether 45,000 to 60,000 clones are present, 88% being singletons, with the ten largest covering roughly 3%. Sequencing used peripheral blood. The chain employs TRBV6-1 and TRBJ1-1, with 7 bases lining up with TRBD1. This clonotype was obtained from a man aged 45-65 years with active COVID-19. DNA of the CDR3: TGTGCCAGCAGTGAAGCGAGGGGGCTGGGTGCTTTCTTT. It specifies CASSEARGLGAFF.